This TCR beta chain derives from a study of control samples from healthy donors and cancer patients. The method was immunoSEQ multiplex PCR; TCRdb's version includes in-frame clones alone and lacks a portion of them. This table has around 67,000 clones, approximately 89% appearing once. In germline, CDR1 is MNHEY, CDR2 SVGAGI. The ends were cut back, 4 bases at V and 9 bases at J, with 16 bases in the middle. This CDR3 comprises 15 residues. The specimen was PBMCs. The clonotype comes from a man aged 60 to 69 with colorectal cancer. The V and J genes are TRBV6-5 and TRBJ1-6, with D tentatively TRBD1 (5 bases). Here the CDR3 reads CASSFGISGTSPLHF. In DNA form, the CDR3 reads TGTGCCAGCAGTTTCGGGATATCGGGGACTTCACCCCTCCACTTT.